This TCR beta chain was captured by sequencing in a study of identical twins. Study-wide findings and caveats: In cord blood, abundant beta clonotypes had fewer insertions; memory showed no trend.

Carrying unique molecular identifiers, the cDNA also gained a universal primer site through template switching. From the 5' RACE reads, TCRdb called clonotypes with MiXCR, one entry per CDR3 protein. The sample includes hundreds of thousands of distinct CDR3 sequences, approximately 22% seen only once; the top ten take 4.3%. This CDR3 comprises 14 residues. Trimming removed 3 bases at V and 2 bases at J, with 11 bases between. Per germline, CDR1 SGHTA and CDR2 FQGNSA. Details on this clonotype: What it recognizes is unknown.

These data also featured in a second study, about T cells expressing NK-cell markers. This second report adds: These clonotypes also led the CD3+CD56-NKG2C+ fraction in several donors.

The receptor was isolated from a woman under 30 in good health. The rearrangement uses TRBV7-2 and TRBJ2-7; a weak D match, TRBD1 (5 bases). Sequencing input: PBMCs. CDR3 amino acids: CASSLQGGAYEQYF. In DNA, the CDR3 is TGTGCCAGCAGCTTGCAGGGTGGCGCCTACGAGCAGTACTTC.